What follows are 29 T cell receptor beta chains derived from one specimen sequenced in a study of T cell responses to AZD1222 COVID-19 vaccine. TCRdb keeps only in-frame clones here, not all; method: immunoSEQ multiplex PCR. The table includes about 160,000 clones, more than 70% detected once. The sample was peripheral blood, taken on day 0 of AZD1222 vaccination. These receptors originate from an adult in good health.

The chain combines TRBV27 with TRBJ2-3; no reliable D call. There are 14 residues in the CDR3. V was pared by 4 bases and J by 1 base, with 9 bases between. The germline V gene encodes CDR1 MNHEY and CDR2 SMNVEV (reference sequence). The DNA for the CDR3 is TGTGCCAGCAGTTGGCAAATAGGCACAGATACGCAGTATTTT. This gives the protein CASSWQIGTDTQYF.

V gene TRBV27 combines with J gene TRBJ2-2, with D possibly TRBD1 on 5 matching bases. The CDR3 is 13 residues long. CDR1 is MNHEY and CDR2 is SMNVEV in the germline V gene (reference sequence). The V end lost 2 bases, the J end lost 6 bases, and 7 bases lay between the germline ends. CDR3 sequence reads: CASSLVGPGELFF. DNA for the CDR3: TGTGCCAGCAGTTTAGTGGGGCCCGGGGAGCTGTTTTTT.

As concerns this clone: This sample also contains other DNA sequences that code for the same CDR3. The chain couples TRBV5-1 to TRBJ2-1, with 7 bases fitting TRBD1. Germline V lookup: CDR1 SGHRS, CDR2 YFSETQ. V lost 0 bases to trimming and J lost 6 bases; unmatched junction nucleotides: 3. The CDR3 is made up of 14 amino acids. CDR3 sequence reads: CASSLASGGNEQFF. The CDR3 coding sequence is TGCGCCAGCAGCTTGGCATCAGGGGGCAATGAGCAGTTCTTC. Combining the CDR3 with reference TRBV5-1 and TRBJ2-1 gives the whole variable domain KAGVTQTPRYLIKTRGQQVTLSCSPISGHRSVSWYQQTPGQGLQFLFEYFSETQRNKGNFPGRFSGRQFSNSRSEMNVSTLELGDSALYLCASSLASGGNEQFFGPGTRLTVL.

Note on this clone: Compared with germline, one end of the junction differs, possibly owing to a read error. The chain joins TRBV3-1 (or the pseudogene TRBV3-2) to TRBJ2-7; TRBD2 is a possible D gene (5 bases). The CDR3 sequence is 12 residues long. Germline CDR1 and CDR2: LGHDT and YNNKEL (reference sequence). CDR3 nucleotide sequence: TGTGCCAGCAGCCAAGAATCGGGGATCCAGGACTTC. This encodes CASSQESGIQDF.

The V and J genes are TRBV13 and TRBJ1-1; D gene uncertain. Germline-derived CDR1 and CDR2 are PRHDT and FYEKMQ (reference sequence). V lost 5 bases and J 5 bases, leaving 9 bases between the germline ends. The CDR3 has 12 residues. CDR3 coding DNA: TGTGCCAGCAGCGGGCCCGCGACTGAAGCTTTCTTT. Amino acids: CASSGPATEAFF.

This clone has a handful of counts. The J gene is TRBJ1-4, the V gene TRBV7-8, with 7 bases aligning to TRBD1. V lost 5 bases and J lost 7; bases outside the gene matches: 13. Germline CDR1 and CDR2: SGHVS and FQNEAQ. The CDR3 is 16 residues long. The CDR3 DNA reads as TGTGCCAGCAGCCTCAATGATGACAGGGTAGTTGAAAAACTGTTTTTT. It yields the protein CASSLNDDRVVEKLFF.

The chain links TRBV7-3 to TRBJ1-1; perhaps TRBD1 as D (5 bases). The V gene's germline CDR1 is SGHTA and CDR2 FQGTGA. The CDR3 spans 14 residues. The germline V and J ends were trimmed by 5 bases and 6 bases, with 16 bases remaining between them. Here the CDR3 reads CASSPLGGESEAFF. Here the CDR3 DNA reads TGTGCCAGCAGCCCCCTCGGGGGGGAGTCTGAAGCTTTCTTT.

Regarding this clone: The same CDR3 is also encoded by other DNA sequences in this sample. The chain uses TRBV6-5 and TRBJ2-7, with D tentatively TRBD1 (6 bases). This CDR3 spans 14 amino acids. Germline lookup yields CDR1 MNHEY and CDR2 SVGAGI. With 5 bases removed from V and 4 bases from J, the gap between germline ends came to 15 bases. The CDR3 bases are TGTGCCAGCAGTCCCTTTGGGGGCACGTACGAGCAGTACTTC. Translated: CASSPFGGTYEQYF.

This sequence joins TRBV4-1 and TRBJ2-1, with D maybe TRBD1 (5 bases). Per germline, CDR1 MGHRA and CDR2 YSYEKL. The V gene lost 0 bases and the J gene lost 0 bases, with 12 bases spanning the gap. The CDR3 runs 17 residues. The CDR3 DNA is TGCGCCAGCAGCCAAGATGGGGCCCCCCGCTCCTACAATGAGCAGTTCTTC. Amino acid sequence: CASSQDGAPRSYNEQFF.

CDR3 sequence: CASSQNAPGQSTGYTF. The CDR3 coding sequence is TGTGCCAGCTCACAAAATGCACCGGGACAGAGCACTGGCTACACCTTC. V is TRBV18 and J is TRBJ1-2, with 7 bases lining up with TRBD1. Unmatched junction bases numbered 15, after V lost 4 bases and J lost 7 bases. The V gene's germline CDR1 is KGHSH and CDR2 LQKENI. The length of the CDR3 is 16 residues.

This clone was observed a single time. This chain uses TRBV14 with TRBJ2-3; 12 bases line up with TRBD2. The CDR3 loop spans 18 amino acids. The germline V gene encodes CDR1 SGHDN and CDR2 FVKESK. V lost 0 bases, J lost 3 bases, and 7 bases stayed unmatched. In DNA, the CDR3 is TGTGCCAGCAGCCAAGATGGGCGACTAGCGGGAGTAACAGATACGCAGTATTTT. Amino acid sequence: CASSQDGRLAGVTDTQYF.

This chain connects TRBV5-1 to TRBJ2-7; 11 bases map to TRBD2. Germline CDR1 and CDR2: SGHRS and YFSETQ. The J segment lost 0 bases and the V segment lost 6 bases, leaving 14 bases of the junction unmatched. The CDR3 is 18 amino acids. The CDR3 sequence is CASTEHLRTSGGSYEQYF. CDR3 DNA: TGCGCCAGCACGGAGCATCTCCGAACTAGCGGGGGCTCCTACGAGCAGTACTTC. Combining the CDR3 with reference TRBV5-1 and TRBJ2-7 gives the whole variable domain KAGVTQTPRYLIKTRGQQVTLSCSPISGHRSVSWYQQTPGQGLQFLFEYFSETQRNKGNFPGRFSGRQFSNSRSEMNVSTLELGDSALYLCASTEHLRTSGGSYEQYFGPGTRLTVT.

With respect to this clone: The junction does not match germline at one end; this may be a read error. This chain links TRBV15 with TRBJ1-5; no clear D gene. Germline V lookup: CDR1 LNHNV, CDR2 YYDKDF (reference sequence). The CDR3 has 15 residues. DNA of the CDR3: TGTGCCACCAGCAGAGGCCGGGGAGGCGATCAGTCCCAGCATTTT. Translated: CATSRGRGGDQSQHF.

This chain connects TRBV4-2 to TRBJ1-1; 8 nucleotides line up with TRBD1. This CDR3 region has 17 residues. V lost 1 base to trimming and J lost 0 bases; unmatched junction nucleotides: 7. Germline CDR1 and CDR2: LGHNA and YNFKEQ. CDR3 protein: CASSQVSGGPMNTEAFF. The CDR3 coding sequence is TGTGCCAGCAGCCAAGTATCAGGGGGCCCAATGAACACTGAAGCTTTCTTT.

The chain combines TRBV4-3 with TRBJ2-7; weak D call: TRBD1 (6 bases). Germline CDR1 reads LGHNA; CDR2 reads YSLEER. This CDR3 spans 13 amino acids. Trimming pared 0 bases from V and 11 bases from J, leaving 14 bases between. CDR3 DNA sequence: TGCGCCAGCAGCCAAGACGGCGGACAGACTAAGTACTTC. Amino acid sequence: CASSQDGGQTKYF.

This rearrangement joins TRBV11-3 to TRBJ2-2, with a tentative D call TRBD2 (6 bases). The CDR3 extends over 17 amino acids. V was trimmed by 0 bases and J by 1 base, leaving 12 bases between them. Per the germline V gene, CDR1 is SGHNT and CDR2 is YENEEA. The CDR3: CASSLESWRGNTGELFF. The CDR3 region has the DNA TGTGCCAGCAGCTTAGAAAGTTGGCGGGGGAACACCGGGGAGCTGTTTTTT.

This clone was counted a few times. The chain carries TRBV29-1 and TRBJ1-2; maybe TRBD1 (5 bases). CDR3 length equals 14 residues. V lost 1 base and J lost 6, with 15 bases in between. Germline CDR1 and CDR2: SQVTM and ANQGSEA. The CDR3, as DNA: TGCAGCGTTGAAGGTTGGAGGGGAGGCAATGGCTACACCTTC. Its protein product is CSVEGWRGGNGYTF.

The chain employs TRBV5-1 and TRBJ1-2, with 10 bases aligning to TRBD1. V was pared by 4 bases and J by 4 bases, with 4 bases of the junction left unmatched. The CDR3 runs 14 residues. In germline, CDR1 is SGHRS, CDR2 YFSETQ. The CDR3 DNA is TGCGCCAGCAGCGGGGACAGGGGCGCCTATGGCTACACCTTC. Protein: CASSGDRGAYGYTF.

The chain joins TRBV6-2 or TRBV6-3 to TRBJ2-3; D remains ambiguous. Germline-derived CDR1 and CDR2 are MNHEY and SVGEGT. V was clipped by 5 bases and J by 2 bases, with 11 bases between them. This CDR3 is 14 amino acids long. This CDR3 is CASSTTQATDTQYF. The CDR3 DNA is TGTGCCAGCAGTACCACACAAGCCACAGATACGCAGTATTTT.

This sequence joins TRBV9 and TRBJ2-1; TRBD2 agrees at 9 bases. CDR1 is SGDLS and CDR2 is YYNGEE in the germline V gene. The CDR3 runs to 16 residues. The junction had 11 bases not matched to a gene; V was cut back by 3 bases and J by 7 bases. The CDR3: CASSALAGVIGNEQFF. The CDR3 coding sequence is TGTGCCAGCAGCGCTTTAGCGGGAGTGATTGGGAATGAGCAGTTCTTC.

This chain links TRBV28 with TRBJ2-7; 8 positions match TRBD1. Losses at the gene ends were 6 bases for V and 6 bases for J; bases not matched to a gene: 10. Germline V gene lookup returns CDR1 MDHEN and CDR2 SYDVKM. CDR3 length: 14 residues. CDR3 residues: CASSPPDRGIEQYF. DNA of the CDR3: TGTGCCAGCAGCCCTCCCGACAGGGGAATCGAGCAGTACTTC.

The CDR3 is CASSFAPNYGYTF. Here the CDR3 DNA reads TGTGCCAGCAGTTTTGCTCCGAACTATGGCTACACCTTC. The genes are TRBV12-3 or TRBV12-4 and TRBJ1-2; D unclear. Trimming removed 3 bases from V and 2 bases from J, with 7 bases in between. The CDR3 is 13 amino acids.

The J gene is TRBJ2-3, the V gene TRBV9, with 10 bases lining up with TRBD1. V lost 1 base to trimming and J lost 4 bases; unmatched junction nucleotides: 6. There are 16 residues in the CDR3. CDR1 and CDR2 from the germline V gene are SGDLS and YYNGEE. CDR3 bases: TGTGCCAGCAGCGTACTTGACAGGGGGCGGCCAGATACGCAGTATTTT. This codes for CASSVLDRGRPDTQYF.

This chain joins TRBV7-8 and TRBJ1-5, with TRBD1 matching over 7 bases. The CDR3 spans 15 residues. Trimming cost V 1 base and J 6 bases; bases outside gene matches: 6. The V gene's germline CDR1 is SGHVS and CDR2 FQNEAQ. CDR3 sequence (DNA): TGTGCCAGCAGCTTAGTTCGGTCAGGGGGTCAGCCCCAGCATTTT. Translating it yields CASSLVRSGGQPQHF.

The rearrangement links TRBV28 to TRBJ2-7; D gene unclear. CDR1 is MDHEN and CDR2 is SYDVKM in the germline V gene. The length of the CDR3 is 15 residues. V lost 5 bases and J lost 1, with 15 bases in between. The CDR3 DNA is TGTGCCAGCAGTAATGCCGTGGGCACGTCCTACGAGCAGTACTTC. It is translated as CASSNAVGTSYEQYF. Full variable domain (outside the CDR3, taken from reference TRBV28 and TRBJ2-7): DVKVTQSSRYLVKRTGEKVFLECVQDMDHENMFWYRQDPGLGLRLIYFSYDVKMKEKGDIPEGYSVSREKKERFSLILESASTNQTSMYLCASSNAVGTSYEQYFGPGTRLTVT.

V usage is TRBV7-6 and J usage is TRBJ1-5; perhaps TRBD1 as D (5 bases). The V gene's germline CDR1 is SGHVS and CDR2 FNYEAQ. The length of the CDR3 is 15 residues. V dropped 6 bases and J dropped 2 bases, with 14 bases sitting between them. The CDR3 loop is CASSIGVGGNQPQHF. CDR3 nucleotides: TGTGCCAGCAGTATAGGGGTAGGTGGCAATCAGCCCCAGCATTTT. The variable domain in full, with the rest retrieved from reference TRBV7-6 and TRBJ1-5, is GAGVSQSPRYKVTKRGQDVALRCDPISGHVSLYWYRQALGQGPEFLTYFNYEAQQDKSGLPNDRFSAERPEGSISTLTIQRTEQRDSAMYRCASSIGVGGNQPQHFGDGTRLSIL.

The V call is TRBV4-3, the J call TRBJ2-2; D unclear. Trimming cost V 5 bases and J 10 bases, with 20 bases left between them. The germline V gene encodes CDR1 LGHNA and CDR2 YSLEER. The CDR3 is 15 amino acids. The CDR3 sequence is CASSSRGVSPVELFF. For the CDR3, the DNA is TGCGCCAGCAGCTCCCGTGGGGTCTCACCCGTGGAGCTGTTTTTT.

In this sample, this clone turned up a few times. The V and J genes are TRBV3-1 (or the pseudogene TRBV3-2) and TRBJ1-2; D is undetermined. V was clipped by 0 bases and J by 8 bases, with 13 bases between them. The CDR3 is 14 residues long. Germline assignment: CDR1 LGHDT and CDR2 YNNKEL (reference sequence). The CDR3 sequence is CASSQDVGKRGYTF. In nucleotides, the CDR3 is TGTGCCAGCAGCCAAGATGTCGGGAAGCGAGGCTACACCTTC.

The chain carries TRBV7-8 and TRBJ2-6, with D unresolved. Trimming removed 1 base from V and 4 bases from J, with 2 bases in between. The CDR3 contains 13 residues. Germline V CDR1 and CDR2: SGHVS, FQNEAQ. CDR3 protein: CASSLGGANVLTF. In DNA form, the CDR3 reads TGTGCCAGCAGCTTAGGGGGGGCCAACGTCCTGACTTTC.